This T cell receptor (beta chain) is from a study of neoadjuvant anti-PD-1 for oral cavity cancer. The time point denotes: after neoadjuvant nivolumab, at surgical resection. The ends were cut back, 3 bases at V and 5 bases at J, with 13 bases in the middle. Per the germline V gene, CDR1 is LGHNA and CDR2 is YNFKEQ. The CDR3 contains 15 residues. The assay was immunoSEQ multiplex PCR, and TCRdb's table has in-frame clones only and misses some. The sample includes 40,000 or so clones, around 40% seen only once; the top ten take roughly 15%. This clone was observed a handful of times. The J gene is TRBJ1-4, the V gene TRBV4-2; D might be TRBD1 (5 bases). Sequenced material: tumor tissue, taken after nivolumab (anti-PD-1) treatment. The TCR was taken from a person aged 35-79 years with oral cavity squamous cell carcinoma. The CDR3 DNA reads TGTGCCAGCAGCCAGGGGGACGGTTGGAATGAAAAACTGTTTTTT. Encoded protein: CASSQGDGWNEKLFF.